Shown below are 14 T cell receptor beta chains from a single sample sequenced in a study of blood T cell repertoires in COVID-19 (dated by TCRdb to 2018 to 2020). The protocol used for the library was the immunoSEQ multiplex PCR assay. Sourced from immuneACCESS, this table was stored by TCRdb with only in-frame sequences that have V and J called. A share of the clones is absent; for the studies checked, an unresolved V gene accounts for under half, and the remainder has no known explanation. The sample table holds approximately 110,000 clones, of which approximately 80% were seen once. In total, the top ten clones hold 20% to 25% of the sample. Sequencing used peripheral blood. The receptors were sampled from a man aged 65-85 years with active or convalescent COVID-19.

This chain joins TRBV19 and TRBJ2-7; the match to TRBD1 covers 9 bases. Germline-derived CDR1 and CDR2 are LNHDA and SQIVND (reference sequence). With V trimmed by 5 bases and J by 4 bases, 6 bases remained unmatched. The CDR3 runs 14 residues. Here the CDR3 reads CASSRQGDGYEQYF. DNA of the CDR3: TGTGCCAGTAGTCGACAGGGGGATGGATACGAGCAGTACTTC.

The rearrangement uses TRBV13 and TRBJ1-2, with D perhaps TRBD1 (5 bases). CDR1 is PRHDT and CDR2 is FYEKMQ in the germline V gene (reference sequence). The V end lost 6 bases, the J end lost 2 bases, and 22 bases lay between the germline ends. This CDR3 has 17 amino acids. This CDR3 reads CASREGVQPQTNYGYTF. As DNA, the CDR3 is TGTGCCAGCAGGGAAGGGGTTCAGCCTCAGACGAACTATGGCTACACCTTC. Looking up the rest from reference TRBV13 and TRBJ1-2 gives the full variable domain: AAGVIQSPRHLIKEKRETATLKCYPIPRHDTVYWYQQGPGQDPQFLISFYEKMQSDKGSIPDRFSAQQFSDYHSELNMSSLELGDSALYFCASREGVQPQTNYGYTFGSGTRLTVV.

The rearrangement joins TRBV13 to TRBJ1-2; 8 bases match TRBD1. Germline V gene data show CDR1 as PRHDT and CDR2 as FYEKMQ (reference sequence). The CDR3 loop spans 14 amino acids. V lost 4 bases to trimming and J lost 5 bases; unmatched junction nucleotides: 6. CDR3 nucleotide sequence: TGTGCCAGCAGCTCCAAGACAGGGGCGTATGGCTACACCTTC. Its protein is CASSSKTGAYGYTF.

This chain uses TRBV19 with TRBJ1-6, with TRBD1 matching over 7 bases. The CDR3 runs 14 residues. Germline CDR1 LNHDA, CDR2 SQIVND (reference sequence). V trimming: 3 bases; J trimming: 6 bases; junction bases outside the gene matches: 2. Here the CDR3 reads CASSMGQLNSPLHF. The CDR3 DNA sequence: TGTGCCAGTAGTATGGGACAGCTTAATTCACCCCTCCACTTT.

The gene calls are TRBV5-1 and TRBJ2-3, with D possibly TRBD1 on 6 matching bases. Germline loops: CDR1 SGHRS, CDR2 YFSETQ. V was pared by 4 bases and J by 2 bases, with 11 bases between. The length of the CDR3 is 14 residues. The CDR3 nucleotides are TGCGCCAGCAGCGGGGACACGGCCACAGATACGCAGTATTTT. Translation gives CASSGDTATDTQYF.

This chain links TRBV4-2 with TRBJ2-1; 9 nucleotides match TRBD2. This CDR3 has 15 residues. V lost 0 bases, J lost 15 bases, and 12 bases stayed unmatched. The V gene's germline CDR1 is LGHNA and CDR2 YNFKEQ. CDR3: CASSQDDERGAFLFF. The CDR3 nucleotides are TGTGCCAGCAGCCAAGATGATGAGCGGGGGGCCTTTTTGTTCTTC.

This chain links TRBV7-2 with TRBJ1-3, with D perhaps TRBD1 (5 bases). The CDR3 is 16 residues long. V lost 0 bases and J lost 3, with 12 bases in between. CDR1 SGHTA and CDR2 FQGNSA come from the germline V gene. The chain's CDR3 is CASSLAGGSNGNTIYF. CDR3 DNA: TGTGCCAGCAGCTTAGCCGGGGGGTCGAATGGAAACACCATATATTTT. Drawing the rest from reference TRBV7-2 and TRBJ1-3, the complete variable domain is GAGVSQSPSNKVTEKGKDVELRCDPISGHTALYWYRQSLGQGLEFLIYFQGNSAPDKSGLPSDRFSAERTGGSVSTLTIQRTQQEDSAVYLCASSLAGGSNGNTIYFGEGSWLTVV.

The genes are TRBV7-9 and TRBJ1-3, with D possibly being TRBD1 (6 bases). Germline CDR1 is SEHNR and CDR2 is FQNEAQ (reference sequence). The CDR3 totals 16 residues. Between the trimmed V and J ends, which lost 2 bases and 0 bases, there was a span of 11 bases. The CDR3 nucleotides read TGTGCCAGCAGCTTAAGGGGGAGGGACTCTGGAAACACCATATATTTT. Translating it yields CASSLRGRDSGNTIYF.

V gene TRBV5-4 combines with J gene TRBJ1-1, with D possibly being TRBD1 (6 bases). Trimming took off 4 bases at V and 1 base at J, with 11 bases between the two ends. The germline V gene has CDR1 SGHNT and CDR2 YYREEE (reference sequence). There are 14 residues in the CDR3. CDR3 loop: CASSTGHTNTEAFF. CDR3 sequence (DNA): TGTGCCAGCAGCACGGGACATACGAACACTGAAGCTTTCTTT.

This chain connects TRBV4-1 to TRBJ2-3; D is perhaps TRBD1 (5 bases). The CDR3 runs 14 residues. Germline V gives CDR1 MGHRA, CDR2 YSYEKL. V was shortened by 5 bases and J by 2 bases, with 11 bases between the two germline ends. The CDR3 here is CASSFDRPTDTQYF. The CDR3 DNA follows: TGCGCCAGCAGCTTTGACAGACCCACAGATACGCAGTATTTT.

This chain connects TRBV19 to TRBJ2-3; tentative D call: TRBD2 (5 bases). This CDR3 has 15 amino acids. Trimming took 3 bases from V and 3 from J, leaving 13 bases between them. CDR1 and CDR2 from the germline V gene are LNHDA and SQIVND (reference sequence). The CDR3: CASSMTGEGTDTQYF. CDR3 nucleotides: TGTGCCAGTAGTATGACTGGAGAGGGAACAGATACGCAGTATTTT.

The genes are TRBV10-1 and TRBJ1-2, with D hard to call. The CDR3 extends over 14 amino acids. Trimming left V 8 bases short and J 2 bases short, with 15 bases between. Germline CDR1 reads WNHNN; CDR2 reads SYGVQD (reference sequence). CDR3 in amino acids: CASGLQGDNYGYTF. In DNA form, the CDR3 reads TGCGCCAGCGGCCTACAAGGAGACAACTATGGCTACACCTTC.

This chain uses TRBV7-9 with TRBJ1-1; tentatively, D is TRBD1 (6 bases). V lost 8 bases and J 2 bases, leaving 15 bases between the germline ends. Germline lookup yields CDR1 SEHNR and CDR2 FQNEAQ (reference sequence). The CDR3 loop spans 14 amino acids. The CDR3 here is CASHLGQSNTEAFF. CDR3 DNA sequence: TGTGCCAGCCACTTAGGACAGTCCAACACTGAAGCTTTCTTT. Full variable domain (rest looked up from reference TRBV7-9 and TRBJ1-1): DTGVSQNPRHKITKRGQNVTFRCDPISEHNRLYWYRQTLGQGPEFLTYFQNEAQLEKSRLLSDRFSAERPKGSFSTLEIQRTEQGDSAMYLCASHLGQSNTEAFFGQGTRLTVV.

This chain connects TRBV5-5 to TRBJ1-2, with TRBD1 matching 10 bases. Germline V gene lookup returns CDR1 SGHKS and CDR2 YYEKEE (reference sequence). CDR3 size: 14 residues. After removal of 4 bases from V and 6 bases from J, the junction contained 6 bases not matched to a gene. CDR3 amino acids: CASSLDRGRDGYTF. For the CDR3, the DNA is TGTGCCAGCAGCCTGGACAGGGGGAGGGATGGCTACACCTTC.